Included here is one TCR beta chain sequence, with context. Assay used: immunoSEQ multiplex PCR; TCRdb lists only in-frame clones, some missing. The sample contains under 40,000 clones, under 95% of which appear only once. The sample originates from a study of regulatory dendritic cells for organ transplantation. Trimming took off 6 bases at V and 5 bases at J, with 8 bases between the two ends. In germline, CDR1 is PRHDT, CDR2 FYEKMQ (reference sequence). The CDR3 contains 11 residues. Sequences were obtained from naive CD8+ T cells from blood. The subset: CD45RA+ naive T cells. The receptor comes from a human donor in good health. The rearrangement uses TRBV13 and TRBJ2-7; no clear D. This CDR3 reads CASSSSHEQYF. The CDR3 nucleotides are TGTGCCAGCAGTTCCTCGCACGAGCAGTACTTC.